Reported below is one T cell receptor (beta chain). Its antigen has not been determined. Base qualities were left out, and no much larger clone turns up one base away. Patients with autoimmune disease history or receiving systemic immunosuppression were excluded from the trial. Peripheral blood for TCR sequencing was collected from all dose cohorts at baseline, on cycle 4 day 1, and on cycle 7 day 1. The samples were drawn from a first-in-human, open-label, multicenter phase I dose-escalation trial of ivuxolimab. Adults with locally advanced or metastatic melanoma, renal cell carcinoma, hepatocellular carcinoma or head and neck squamous cell carcinoma were enrolled in the trial. Before TCR sequencing, CD4+ T cells and CD8+ T cells were sorted from peripheral blood as separate populations. These data come from a study of OX40 agonist ivuxolimab in advanced cancers. Describing the broader study: Ivuxolimab was an agonistic, fully human IgG2 monoclonal antibody directed against OX40 (CD134), a costimulatory receptor. The dose-escalation cohort was 82.7% male with a mean age of around 62 years, ranging from roughly 23 to 85. The paper reports the monotherapy dose-escalation portion (N of about 54 patients) of the phase I ivuxolimab trial. Prior anti-PD-1, anti-PD-L1 or anti-CTLA-4 therapy was permitted, and checkpoint inhibitors had been received by 40% to 50% of dose-escalation patients. Partial responses occurred in three dose-escalation patients, of whom one had hepatocellular carcinoma and two had cutaneous melanoma. Of the 50 or so patients in dose escalation, some 20 had hepatocellular carcinoma, some 15 had melanoma, 9 had renal cell carcinoma and 9 had head and neck cancer. Intravenous ivuxolimab was administered to patients every 2 weeks at six dose levels: 0.01, 0.1, 0.3, 1.5, 3 and 10 mg/kg. Peripheral TCRbeta sequencing was intended to test whether TCR sequence diversity was altered and clonal T-cell expansion was caused by ivuxolimab. Overall study outcomes, separate from this receptor: The antigen specificity of the clonally expanded peripheral T cells was not determined. Partial responders in the 0.1-3.0 mg/kg groups had among the lowest normalized peripheral clonal expansion, especially among CD8+ T cells. At doses from 0.1 to 3.0 mg/kg, clonal expansion was seen in both CD4+ and CD8+ blood T cells between baseline and week 6. After ivuxolimab, CD8+ T cells had more expanded clones than CD4+ T cells on average. Low levels of normalized T-cell clonal expansion were also shown by some nonresponding patients.

V is shortened by 0 bases, J by 3 bases, and the region joining them spans 10 bases. The CDR3, from cysteine to phenylalanine, totals 15 residues. CDR3 DNA only is kept here, 45 bases in frame from base 1. CDR1 SGHTS and CDR2 YDEGEE were looked up in the germline V gene. Genomic DNA was isolated from the sorted cells so that the TCRbeta CDR3 region could be sequenced. The immunoSEQ Assay was used to sequence the TCRbeta CDR3 regions. TCRdb mirrors the immuneACCESS table, restricted to in-frame sequences. Some clones are absent from its copies; in checked studies, under half trace to an unresolved V gene, and the reason for the others is unknown. The sample includes around 46,000 clones, with 80% to 90% observed a single time. Approximately 50% of the sample is taken by the ten largest.

The chain is assembled from TRBV5-8 and TRBJ2-1; the D gene remains uncertain. The specimen comprised CD4+ or CD8+ T cells sorted from blood, sampled in a trial of the OX40 agonist ivuxolimab. This TCR was sampled from an adult with an advanced solid tumor such as melanoma, head and neck, liver or kidney cancer. The encoded CDR3 is CASSLGPTLYNEQFF. The DNA sequence is as follows: TGTGCCAGCAGCTTGGGTCCTACCCTCTACAATGAGCAGTTCTTC.